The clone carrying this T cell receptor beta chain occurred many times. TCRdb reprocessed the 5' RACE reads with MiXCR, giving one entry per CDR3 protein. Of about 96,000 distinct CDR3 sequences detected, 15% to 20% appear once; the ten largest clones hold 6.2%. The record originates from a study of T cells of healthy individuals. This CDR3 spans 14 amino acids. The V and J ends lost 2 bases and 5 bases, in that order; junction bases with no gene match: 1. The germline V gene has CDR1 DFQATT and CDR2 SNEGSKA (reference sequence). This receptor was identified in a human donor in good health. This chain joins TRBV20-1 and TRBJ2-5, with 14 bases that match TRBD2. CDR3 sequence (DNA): TGCAGTGCTAGAAGGACTAGCGGGGGGGAGACCCAGTACTTC. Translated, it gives CSARRTSGGETQYF.